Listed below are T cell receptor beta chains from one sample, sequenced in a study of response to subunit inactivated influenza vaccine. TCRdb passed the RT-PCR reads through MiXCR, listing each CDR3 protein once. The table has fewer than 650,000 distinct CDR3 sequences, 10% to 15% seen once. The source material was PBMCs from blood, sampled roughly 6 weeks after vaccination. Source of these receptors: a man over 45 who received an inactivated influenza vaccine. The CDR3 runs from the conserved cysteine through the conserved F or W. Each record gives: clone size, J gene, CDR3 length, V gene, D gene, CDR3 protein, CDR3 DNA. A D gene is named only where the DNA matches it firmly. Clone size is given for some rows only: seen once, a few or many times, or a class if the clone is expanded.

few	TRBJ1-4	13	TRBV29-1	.	CSGLQGPNEKLFF	TGCAGCGGCTTACAGGGACCGAATGAAAAACTGTTTTTT
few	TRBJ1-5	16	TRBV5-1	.	CASSSGPGTQNQPQHF	TGCGCCAGCAGCTCGGGTCCCGGGACACAGAATCAGCCCCAGCATTTT
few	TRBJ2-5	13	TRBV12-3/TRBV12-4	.	CASSTLVQETQYF	TGTGCCAGCAGTACTTTGGTCCAAGAGACCCAGTACTTC
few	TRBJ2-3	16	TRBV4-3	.	CASSQGRYGSTDTQYF	TGCGCCAGCAGCCAAGGTCGCTACGGTAGCACAGATACGCAGTATTTT
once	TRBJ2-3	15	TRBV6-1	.	CASTSVAGLTDTQYF	TGTGCCAGCACGTCGGTAGCAGGACTGACAGATACGCAGTATTTT
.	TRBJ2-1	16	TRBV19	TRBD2	CASSPGLAGIYNEQFF	TGTGCCAGTAGTCCCGGACTAGCGGGTATATACAATGAGCAGTTCTTC
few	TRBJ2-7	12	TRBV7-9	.	CASSDRMSEQYF	TGTGCCAGCAGCGATCGCATGAGCGAGCAGTACTTC
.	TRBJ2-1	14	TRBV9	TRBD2	CASSRTSGRAEQFF	TGTGCCAGCAGCCGGACTAGCGGGAGGGCTGAGCAGTTCTTC
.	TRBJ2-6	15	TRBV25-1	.	CASGIGPVGANVLTF	TGTGCCAGTGGGATAGGCCCTGTCGGGGCCAACGTCCTGACTTTC
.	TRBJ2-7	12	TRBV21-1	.	CASSEEVYEQYF	TGTGCCAGCAGTGAAGAAGTCTACGAGCAGTACTTC
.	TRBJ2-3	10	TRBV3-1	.	CASSGPTQYF	TGTGCCAGCAGCGGTCCTACGCAGTATTTT
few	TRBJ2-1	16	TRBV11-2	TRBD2	CASSGGLAGVDNEQFF	TGTGCCAGCAGCGGGGGACTAGCGGGAGTCGACAATGAGCAGTTCTTC
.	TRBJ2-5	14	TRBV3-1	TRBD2	CASSNALGGETQYF	TGTGCCAGCAGCAATGCGCTCGGGGGGGAGACCCAGTACTTC
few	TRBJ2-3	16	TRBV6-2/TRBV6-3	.	CASSYPPGAFTDTQYF	TGTGCCAGCAGTTACCCCCCGGGGGCCTTCACAGATACGCAGTATTTT
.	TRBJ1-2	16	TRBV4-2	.	CASSQDIVRARNGYTF	TGTGCCAGCAGCCAAGATATAGTAAGGGCTAGGAATGGCTACACCTTC
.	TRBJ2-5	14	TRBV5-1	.	CATSEQGAGETQYF	TGCGCCACTTCGGAACAGGGCGCGGGGGAGACCCAGTACTTC
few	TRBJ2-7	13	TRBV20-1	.	CSASRGGANEQYF	TGCAGTGCTAGCCGAGGGGGAGCAAACGAGCAGTACTTC
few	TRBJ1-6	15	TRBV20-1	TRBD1	CSARGGTGYNSPLHF	TGCAGTGCTCGCGGTGGGACAGGTTATAATTCACCCCTCCACTTT
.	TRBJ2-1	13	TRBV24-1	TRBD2	CATKPAGGVEQFF	TGTGCCACCAAGCCAGCGGGGGGGGTCGAGCAGTTCTTC
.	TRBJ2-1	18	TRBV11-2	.	CASSLVGFRLKSYNEQFF	TGTGCCAGCAGCTTAGTCGGGTTCCGGCTGAAGAGCTACAATGAGCAGTTCTTC
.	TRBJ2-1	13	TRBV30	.	CAWGTGFNNEQFF	TGTGCCTGGGGTACAGGGTTTAACAATGAGCAGTTCTTC
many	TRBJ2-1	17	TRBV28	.	CASSFPSGGGYSNEQFF	TGTGCCAGCAGTTTCCCTAGCGGAGGGGGGTATAGCAATGAGCAGTTCTTC
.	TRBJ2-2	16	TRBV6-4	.	CASSDWVSEDTGELFF	TGTGCCAGCAGTGATTGGGTCTCTGAGGACACCGGGGAGCTGTTTTTT
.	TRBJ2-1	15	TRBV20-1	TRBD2	CSARTSGVSYNEQFF	TGCAGTGCTAGGACTAGCGGGGTGTCCTACAATGAGCAGTTCTTC
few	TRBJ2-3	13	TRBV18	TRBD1	CASSDKQGETQYF	TGTGCCAGCTCCGACAAACAGGGGGAAACGCAGTATTTT
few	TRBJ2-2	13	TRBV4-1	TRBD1	CASSQTGAGELFF	TGCGCCAGCAGCCAGACAGGGGCCGGGGAGCTGTTTTTT
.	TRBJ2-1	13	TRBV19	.	CASSIGLGSEQFF	TGTGCCAGTAGTATAGGACTAGGGAGTGAGCAGTTCTTC
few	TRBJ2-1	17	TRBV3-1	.	CASSQDLDPRSYNEQFF	TGTGCCAGCAGCCAAGATTTGGACCCCCGCTCCTACAATGAGCAGTTCTTC
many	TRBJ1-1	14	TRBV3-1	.	CASSPGQSNTEAFF	TGTGCCAGCAGCCCGGGACAATCGAACACTGAAGCTTTCTTT
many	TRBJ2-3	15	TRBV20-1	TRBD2	CSASSTSGNTDTQYF	TGCAGTGCTAGTTCGACTAGCGGGAATACAGATACGCAGTATTTT
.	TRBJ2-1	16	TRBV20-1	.	CCASPTGGILLNEQFF	TGCTGTGCTAGCCCGACAGGAGGTATTTTGTTAAATGAGCAGTTCTTC
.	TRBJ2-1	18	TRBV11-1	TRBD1	CASSSTRGGQGSYNEQFF	TGTGCCAGCAGCTCGACTAGGGGGGGACAGGGGTCCTACAATGAGCAGTTCTTC
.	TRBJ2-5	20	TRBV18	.	CASSPPRWLGPFPFQETQYF	TGTGCCAGCTCACCACCACGCTGGCTAGGACCATTCCCTTTCCAAGAGACCCAGTACTTC
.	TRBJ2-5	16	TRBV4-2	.	CASSQESGPVAETQYF	TGTGCCAGCAGCCAAGAATCCGGCCCAGTGGCGGAGACCCAGTACTTC
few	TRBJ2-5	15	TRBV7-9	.	CASSSWRDSQETQYF	TGTGCCAGCAGCTCCTGGAGAGACAGCCAAGAGACCCAGTACTTC
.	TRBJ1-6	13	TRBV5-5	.	CASSFSGASPLHF	TGTGCCAGCAGCTTCTCAGGGGCTTCACCCCTCCACTTT
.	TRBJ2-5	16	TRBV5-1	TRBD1	CASSFSSQGIQETQYF	TGCGCCAGCAGCTTCTCCTCACAGGGGATCCAAGAGACCCAGTACTTC
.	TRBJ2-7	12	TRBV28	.	CASLGVGHEQYF	TGTGCCAGCCTCGGGGTGGGGCACGAGCAGTACTTC
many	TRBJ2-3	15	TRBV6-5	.	CASSYSRERTDTQYF	TGTGCCAGCAGTTACTCCAGGGAGAGAACAGATACGCAGTATTTT
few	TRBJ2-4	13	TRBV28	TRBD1	CATRQGSKNIQYF	TGTGCCACAAGACAGGGAAGCAAAAACATTCAGTACTTC
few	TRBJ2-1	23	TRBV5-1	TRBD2	CASSFPGPNGGWSSGPTYNEQFF	TGCGCCAGCAGCTTTCCCGGGCCGAACGGCGGTTGGTCTAGCGGGCCAACCTACAATGAGCAGTTCTTC